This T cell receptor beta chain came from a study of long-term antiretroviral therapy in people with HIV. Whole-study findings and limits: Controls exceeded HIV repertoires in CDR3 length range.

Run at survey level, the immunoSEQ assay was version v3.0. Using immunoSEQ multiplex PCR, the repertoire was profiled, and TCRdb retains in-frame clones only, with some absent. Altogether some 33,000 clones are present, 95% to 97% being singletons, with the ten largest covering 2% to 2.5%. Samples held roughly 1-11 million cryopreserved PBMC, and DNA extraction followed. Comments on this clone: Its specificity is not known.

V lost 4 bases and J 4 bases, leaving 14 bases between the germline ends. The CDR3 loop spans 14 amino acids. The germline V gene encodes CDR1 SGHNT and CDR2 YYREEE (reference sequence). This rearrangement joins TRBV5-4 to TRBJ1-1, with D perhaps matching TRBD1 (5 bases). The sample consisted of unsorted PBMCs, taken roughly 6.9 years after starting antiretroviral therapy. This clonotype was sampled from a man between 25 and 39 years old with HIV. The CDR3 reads CASSGGRGGTEAFF. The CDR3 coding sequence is TGTGCCAGCAGCGGAGGACGGGGGGGCACTGAAGCTTTCTTT.